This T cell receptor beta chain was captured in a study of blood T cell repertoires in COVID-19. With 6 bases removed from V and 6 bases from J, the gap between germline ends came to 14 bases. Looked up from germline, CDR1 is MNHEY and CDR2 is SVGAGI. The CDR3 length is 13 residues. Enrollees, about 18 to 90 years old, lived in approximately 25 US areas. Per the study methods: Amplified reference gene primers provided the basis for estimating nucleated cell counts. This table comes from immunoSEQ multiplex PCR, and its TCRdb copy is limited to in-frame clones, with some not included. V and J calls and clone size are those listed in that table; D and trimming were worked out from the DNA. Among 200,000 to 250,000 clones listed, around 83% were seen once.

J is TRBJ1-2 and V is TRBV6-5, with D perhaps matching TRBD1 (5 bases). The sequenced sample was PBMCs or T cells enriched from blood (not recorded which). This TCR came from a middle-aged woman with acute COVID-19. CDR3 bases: TGTGCCAGCAGGACGAACAGGCTTGATGGCTACACCTTC. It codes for CASRTNRLDGYTF.